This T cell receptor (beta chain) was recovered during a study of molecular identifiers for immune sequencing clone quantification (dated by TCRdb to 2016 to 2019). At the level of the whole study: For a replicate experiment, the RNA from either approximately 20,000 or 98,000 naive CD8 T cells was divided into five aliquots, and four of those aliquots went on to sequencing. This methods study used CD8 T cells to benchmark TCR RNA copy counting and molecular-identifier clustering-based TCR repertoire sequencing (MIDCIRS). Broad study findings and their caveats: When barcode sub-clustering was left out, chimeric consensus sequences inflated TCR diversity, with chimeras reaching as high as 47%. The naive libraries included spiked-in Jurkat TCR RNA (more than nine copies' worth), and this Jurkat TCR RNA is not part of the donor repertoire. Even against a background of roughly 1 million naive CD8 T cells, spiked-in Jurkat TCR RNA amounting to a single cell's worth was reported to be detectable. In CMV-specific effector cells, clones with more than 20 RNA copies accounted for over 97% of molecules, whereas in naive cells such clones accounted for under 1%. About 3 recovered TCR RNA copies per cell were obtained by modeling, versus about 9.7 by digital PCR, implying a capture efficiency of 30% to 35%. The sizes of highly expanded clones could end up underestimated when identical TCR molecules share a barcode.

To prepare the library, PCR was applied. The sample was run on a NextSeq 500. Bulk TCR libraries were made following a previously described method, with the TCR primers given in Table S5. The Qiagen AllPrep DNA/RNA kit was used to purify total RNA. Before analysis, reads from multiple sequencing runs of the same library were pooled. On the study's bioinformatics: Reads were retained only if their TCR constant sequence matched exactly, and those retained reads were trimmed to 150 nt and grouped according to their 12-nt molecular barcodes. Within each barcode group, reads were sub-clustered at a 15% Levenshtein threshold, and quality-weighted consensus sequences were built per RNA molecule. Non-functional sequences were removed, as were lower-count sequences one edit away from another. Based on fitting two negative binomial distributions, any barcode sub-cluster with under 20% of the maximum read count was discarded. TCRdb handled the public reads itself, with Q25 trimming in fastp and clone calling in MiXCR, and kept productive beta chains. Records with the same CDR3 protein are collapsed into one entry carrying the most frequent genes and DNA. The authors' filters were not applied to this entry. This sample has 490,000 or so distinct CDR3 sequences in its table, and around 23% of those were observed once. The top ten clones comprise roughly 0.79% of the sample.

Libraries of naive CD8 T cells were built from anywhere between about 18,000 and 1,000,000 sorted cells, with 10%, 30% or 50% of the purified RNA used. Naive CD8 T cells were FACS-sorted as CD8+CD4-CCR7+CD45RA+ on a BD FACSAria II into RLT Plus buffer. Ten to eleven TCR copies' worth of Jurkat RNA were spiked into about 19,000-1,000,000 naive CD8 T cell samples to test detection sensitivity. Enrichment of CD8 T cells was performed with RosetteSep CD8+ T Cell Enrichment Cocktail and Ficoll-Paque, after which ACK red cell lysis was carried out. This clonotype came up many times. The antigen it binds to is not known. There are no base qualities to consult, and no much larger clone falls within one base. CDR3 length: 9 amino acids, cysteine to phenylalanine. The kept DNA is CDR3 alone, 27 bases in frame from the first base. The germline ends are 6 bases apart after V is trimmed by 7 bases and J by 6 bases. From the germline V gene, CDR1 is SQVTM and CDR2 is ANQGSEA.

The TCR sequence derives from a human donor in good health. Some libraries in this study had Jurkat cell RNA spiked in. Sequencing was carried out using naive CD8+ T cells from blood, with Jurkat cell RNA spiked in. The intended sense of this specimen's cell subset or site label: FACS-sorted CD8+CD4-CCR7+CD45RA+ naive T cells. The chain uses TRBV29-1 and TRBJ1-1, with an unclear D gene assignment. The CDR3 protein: CSASPEAFF. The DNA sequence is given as TGCAGCGCCAGCCCTGAAGCTTTCTTT. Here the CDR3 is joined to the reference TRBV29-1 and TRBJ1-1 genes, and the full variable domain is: SAVISQKPSRDICQRGTSLTIQCQVDSQVTMMFWYRQQPGQSLTLIATANQGSEATYESGFVIDKFPISRPNLTFSTLTVSNMSPEDSSIYLCSASPEAFFGQGTRLTVV.